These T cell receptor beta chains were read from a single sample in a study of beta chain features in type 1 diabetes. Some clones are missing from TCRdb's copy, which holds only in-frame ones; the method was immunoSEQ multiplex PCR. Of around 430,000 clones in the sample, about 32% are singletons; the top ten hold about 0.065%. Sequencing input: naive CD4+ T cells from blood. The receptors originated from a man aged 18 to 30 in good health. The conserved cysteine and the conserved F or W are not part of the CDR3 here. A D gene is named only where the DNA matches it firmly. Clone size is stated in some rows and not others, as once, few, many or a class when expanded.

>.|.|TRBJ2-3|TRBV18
ASALLADTDTQY
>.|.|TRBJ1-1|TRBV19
ASSSGQKNTEAF
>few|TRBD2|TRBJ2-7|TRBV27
ASSLYAAGEGEQY
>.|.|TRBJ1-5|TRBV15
ATSRVPDQPQH
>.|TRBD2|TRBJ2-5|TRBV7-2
AIAAGARETQY
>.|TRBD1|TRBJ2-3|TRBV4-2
ASSPLDREADTQY
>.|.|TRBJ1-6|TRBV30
AWSVEGRQSPLH
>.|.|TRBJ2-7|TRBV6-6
ASSYSQNYEQY
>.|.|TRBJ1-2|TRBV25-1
ASSESTGRRSGYT
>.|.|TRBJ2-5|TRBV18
ASSPYQETQY
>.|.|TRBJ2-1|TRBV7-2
ASSLSRDNEQF
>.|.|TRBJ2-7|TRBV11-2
ASSSTSSYEQY
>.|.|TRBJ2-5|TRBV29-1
SVEVGRRETQY
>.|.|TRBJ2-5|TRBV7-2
ASSQLGGETQY
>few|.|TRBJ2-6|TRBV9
ASSELRTSSGANVLT
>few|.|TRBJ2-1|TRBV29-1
SVWGLNEEQF
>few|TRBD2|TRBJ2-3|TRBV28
ASSSREKVYTQY
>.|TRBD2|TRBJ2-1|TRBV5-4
ASSLRGTSVNNEQF
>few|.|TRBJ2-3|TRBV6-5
ASSYIASPQY
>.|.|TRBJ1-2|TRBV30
AWSVRLWAGRYGYT
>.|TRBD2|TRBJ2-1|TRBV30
AWTGGRRYEQF
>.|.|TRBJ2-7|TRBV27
ASSPQGFYEQY
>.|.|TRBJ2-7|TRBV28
ASQPGLHYEQY
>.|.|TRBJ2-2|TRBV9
ASSPGANTGELF
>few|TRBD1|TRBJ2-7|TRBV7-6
ASSLAGTGRGEQY
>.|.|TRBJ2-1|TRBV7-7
ASSWALSNEQF
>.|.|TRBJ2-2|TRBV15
ATSRDVLNTGELF
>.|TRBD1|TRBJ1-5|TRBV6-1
ASSLGQGVNQPQH
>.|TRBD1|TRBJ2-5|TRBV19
ASRATGGGETQY
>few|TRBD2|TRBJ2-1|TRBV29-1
SVDGLAGGLAYNEQF
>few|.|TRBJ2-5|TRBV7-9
ASSLLMGGTQY
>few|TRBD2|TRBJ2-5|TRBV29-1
SVGPVAGPGETQY
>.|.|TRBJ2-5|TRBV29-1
SYRGQPRATQY
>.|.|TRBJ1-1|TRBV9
ASSFDIDTEAF
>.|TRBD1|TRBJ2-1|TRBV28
ASSRGQGDEQF
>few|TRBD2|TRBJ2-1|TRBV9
ASSAGTSGYNEQF
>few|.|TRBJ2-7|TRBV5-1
ASSLYEGVYEQY
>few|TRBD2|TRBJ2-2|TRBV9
ASSSEGRAIGELF
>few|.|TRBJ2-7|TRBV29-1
SVLGRDEQY
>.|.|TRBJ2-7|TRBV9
ASSVVASGPYEQY
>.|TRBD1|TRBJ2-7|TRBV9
ASSSHVGTGSTEQY
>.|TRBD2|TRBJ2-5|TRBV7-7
ASSPGGQETQY
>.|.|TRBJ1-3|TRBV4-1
ASSLIPLGVSGNTIY
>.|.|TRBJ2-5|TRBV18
ASSPIVGAQETQY
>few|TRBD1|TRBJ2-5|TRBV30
AWSQGAGGETQY
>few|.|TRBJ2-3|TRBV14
ASSPSHSTDTQY
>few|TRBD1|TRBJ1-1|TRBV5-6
ASSLLDRGWNTEAF
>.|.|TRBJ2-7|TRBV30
AWSEVVEQY
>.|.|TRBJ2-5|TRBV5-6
ASSYGETQY
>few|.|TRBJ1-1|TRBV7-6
ASSLAQENTEAF
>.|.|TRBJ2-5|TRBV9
ASSVGRQGRETQY
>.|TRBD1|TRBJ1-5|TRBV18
ASSTERQGFPPQH
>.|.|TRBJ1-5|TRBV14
ASSQSLRVNQPQH